A single T cell receptor (beta chain) is shown here with its context. Antigen: not known. In the naive CD8 group, cells lacked CD45RO and were positively selected for CCR7, so terminally differentiated effector memory CD45RA+ cells were left out. Per germline, CDR1 SGHNT and CDR2 YYREEE (reference sequence). This CDR3 is 13 amino acids long. Deletions cut 0 bases from V and 5 bases from J, with 9 bases between. These data belong to a study of shared clonotypes between healthy human individuals. Study conclusions and caveats: Donor scarcity curtailed the genetic and exposure-history diversity represented herein.

For every subset, genomic DNA was evenly distributed across several immunoSEQ plates. Authors' methods: ImmunoSEQ yielded junction-only sequences lacking quality scores, so filtering differed. Method: immunoSEQ multiplex PCR; TCRdb's copy keeps in-frame clones and lacks some. V and J calls and clone size come straight from that table; D and trimming were deduced from the DNA. The table has about 700,000 clones, about 92% seen once; the top ten hold 20% to 25%. The chain couples TRBV5-4 to TRBJ2-7; tentatively, D is TRBD2 (5 bases). The source is a man between 25 and 39 years old in good health. The specimen sequenced was naive CD8+ T cells sorted from blood. DNA for the CDR3: TGTGCCAGCAGCTTGGCCGGGGTCAACGAGCAGTACTTC. Protein: CASSLAGVNEQYF.